The 32 T cell receptor beta chains in this list originate from one sample, sequenced in a study of cytomegalovirus exposure and HLA in healthy donors. Data came from immunoSEQ multiplex PCR; TCRdb stores just in-frame clones and leaves some out. The sample lists 250,000 to 350,000 clones, 87% occurring once. The material sequenced was PBMCs. The receptors were gathered from a woman in her twenties or thirties in good health and CMV-seropositive.

The V gene is TRBV27, the J gene TRBJ2-3, with D possibly matching TRBD2 (6 bases). The CDR3 has 14 amino acids. Germline CDR1 is MNHEY and CDR2 is SMNVEV (reference sequence). The V end lost 3 bases, the J end lost 12 bases, and 19 bases lay between the germline ends. The DNA for the CDR3 is TGTGCCAGCAGTTTCCCGGGACTTTCCAGGCCTCAGTATTTT. Amino acid sequence: CASSFPGLSRPQYF.

This clone appeared once. V is TRBV20-1 and J is TRBJ2-7; D not resolved. Germline-derived CDR1 and CDR2 are DFQATT and SNEGSKA (reference sequence). Trimming took 2 bases from V and 5 from J, leaving 4 bases between them. The CDR3 runs to 10 residues. This chain's CDR3 is CSARSDEQYF. The CDR3 region has the DNA TGCAGTGCTAGATCGGACGAGCAGTACTTC.

V gene TRBV6-1 combines with J gene TRBJ2-7; 8 bases map to TRBD1. J was trimmed by 3 bases and V by 10 bases; bases with no gene match: 5. Germline assignment: CDR1 MNHNS and CDR2 SASEGT. This CDR3 has 12 amino acids. The CDR3 region is CATGGLGYEQYF. CDR3 DNA: TGTGCCACAGGGGGCCTGGGCTACGAGCAGTACTTC.

In the case of this clone: Distinct nucleotide sequences in the sample also encode this CDR3. The V and J genes are TRBV5-4 and TRBJ1-5, with D unclear. The CDR3 has 13 residues. Germline CDR1 SGHNT, CDR2 YYREEE (reference sequence). The V gene lost 0 bases and the J gene lost 5 bases, with 6 bases spanning the gap. The CDR3 region is CASSLAGDQPQHF. CDR3 nucleotide sequence: TGTGCCAGCAGCTTGGCCGGGGATCAGCCCCAGCATTTT.

This clone was counted a few times. V is TRBV11-2 and J is TRBJ2-1, with 12 bases aligning to TRBD2. The CDR3 consists of 16 residues. After removal of 1 base from V and 6 bases from J, the junction contained 4 bases not matched to a gene. Germline CDR1 and CDR2: SGHAT and FQNNGV. Here the CDR3 DNA reads TGTGCCAGCAGCTTAGTTGCACTAGCGGGAGGCAATGAGCAGTTCTTC. It translates to CASSLVALAGGNEQFF. Supplemented by reference TRBV11-2 and TRBJ2-1, the full variable domain reads EAGVAQSPRYKIIEKRQSVAFWCNPISGHATLYWYQQILGQGPKLLIQFQNNGVVDDSQLPKDRFSAERLKGVDSTLKIQPAKLEDSAVYLCASSLVALAGGNEQFFGPGTRLTVL.

This chain uses TRBV29-1 with TRBJ2-7; D uncertain. V lost 7 bases, J lost 6 bases, and 13 bases lay in between. This CDR3 has 11 residues. The germline gives CDR1 SQVTM, CDR2 ANQGSEA. The CDR3 DNA follows: TGCAGCGCTGGGTGGGATGGCGAGCAGTACTTC. Translating it yields CSAGWDGEQYF.

This chain connects TRBV19 to TRBJ2-3; D remains ambiguous. The ends were cut back, 5 bases at V and 0 bases at J, with 6 bases in the middle. Germline loops: CDR1 LNHDA, CDR2 SQIVND (reference sequence). This CDR3 has 13 residues. Here the CDR3 reads CASSVTSTDTQYF. The CDR3 coding sequence is TGTGCCAGTAGTGTAACTAGCACAGATACGCAGTATTTT.

The chain recombines TRBV29-1 with TRBJ2-7; 10 nucleotides line up with TRBD1. V lost 8 bases, J lost 6 bases, and 7 bases stayed unmatched. Germline CDR1 is SQVTM and CDR2 is ANQGSEA. This CDR3 spans 12 amino acids. Here the CDR3 DNA reads TGCAGCACCGATGGGGACAGGGGCGAGCAGTACTTC. As protein: CSTDGDRGEQYF.

V gene TRBV6-1 combines with J gene TRBJ2-7; TRBD1 agrees at 11 bases. V was clipped by 4 bases and J by 3 bases; unmatched bases: 5. The CDR3 totals 15 residues. Germline values: CDR1 MNHNS, CDR2 SASEGT. CDR3 coding DNA: TGTGCCAGCAGTGGGGCCGGGACAGGGGGCTACGAGCAGTACTTC. Its translation: CASSGAGTGGYEQYF.

J is TRBJ2-7 and V is TRBV7-9; D perhaps matches TRBD2 (6 bases). Trimming removed 2 bases at V and 3 bases at J, with 8 bases between. The CDR3 is 13 amino acids. The germline V gene has CDR1 SEHNR and CDR2 FQNEAQ (reference sequence). The CDR3 here is CASSLPGVYEQYF. As DNA, the CDR3 is TGTGCCAGCAGCTTACCGGGAGTCTACGAGCAGTACTTC. Complete variable domain (other parts from reference TRBV7-9 and TRBJ2-7): DTGVSQNPRHKITKRGQNVTFRCDPISEHNRLYWYRQTLGQGPEFLTYFQNEAQLEKSRLLSDRFSAERPKGSFSTLEIQRTEQGDSAMYLCASSLPGVYEQYFGPGTRLTVT.

J is TRBJ2-1 and V is TRBV27; 8 positions agree with TRBD1. CDR1 is MNHEY, CDR2 SMNVEV, per germline (reference sequence). Losses at the gene ends were 7 bases for V and 5 bases for J; bases not matched to a gene: 7. The CDR3 consists of 14 residues. DNA for the CDR3: TGTGCCAGCACCGGGACAGGCCTCAACAATGAGCAGTTCTTC. Amino acid sequence: CASTGTGLNNEQFF.

V gene TRBV7-9 combines with J gene TRBJ1-5, with 8 bases identical to TRBD1. Germline CDR1 SEHNR, CDR2 FQNEAQ (reference sequence). J gave up 5 bases and V 3 bases, and 3 bases lay outside the gene matches. The CDR3 loop spans 14 amino acids. This CDR3 is CASSLTGDDQPQHF. The CDR3 nucleotides read TGTGCCAGCAGCTTGACAGGGGACGATCAGCCCCAGCATTTT. Looking up the rest from reference TRBV7-9 and TRBJ1-5 gives the full variable domain: DTGVSQNPRHKITKRGQNVTFRCDPISEHNRLYWYRQTLGQGPEFLTYFQNEAQLEKSRLLSDRFSAERPKGSFSTLEIQRTEQGDSAMYLCASSLTGDDQPQHFGDGTRLSIL.

The CDR3 sequence: CSVSTGYTEAFF. The DNA of the CDR3 is TGCAGCGTTTCTACGGGGTACACTGAAGCTTTCTTT. The chain uses TRBV29-1 and TRBJ1-1; D is uncertain. The CDR3 runs 12 residues. V dropped 5 bases and J dropped 3 bases, with 10 bases sitting between them. Germline values: CDR1 SQVTM, CDR2 ANQGSEA.

V gene TRBV15 combines with J gene TRBJ1-5; D unclear. The germline CDR1 and CDR2 sequences are LNHNV and YYDKDF (reference sequence). V lost 5 bases to trimming and J lost 5 bases, with 7 bases between them. CDR3 length equals 12 residues. The CDR3 DNA reads as TGTGCCACCAGCGGTCTGGATCAGCCCCAGCATTTT. This encodes CATSGLDQPQHF.

V is TRBV27 and J is TRBJ1-2; D unresolved. Trimming stripped 6 bases from V and 2 bases from J, with 10 bases between. Germline V gene sequence: CDR1 MNHEY, CDR2 SMNVEV (reference sequence). The CDR3 loop spans 13 amino acids. Written as DNA, the CDR3 is TGTGCCAGCAGCTCAGGACCCAACTATGGCTACACCTTC. This gives the protein CASSSGPNYGYTF.

There are a few counts of this clone. The chain links TRBV19 to TRBJ1-2, with unresolved D. There are 12 residues in the CDR3. V was shortened by 3 bases and J by 8 bases, with 10 bases between the two germline ends. Looked up from germline, CDR1 is LNHDA and CDR2 is SQIVND (reference sequence). The CDR3: CASSIGNTGYTF. DNA for the CDR3: TGTGCCAGTAGTATCGGTAACACCGGCTACACCTTC.

This rearrangement joins TRBV30 to TRBJ1-3; no firm D call. Germline V gene data show CDR1 as GTSNPN and CDR2 as SVGIG (reference sequence). This CDR3 comprises 15 residues. V shed 3 bases and J shed 3 bases, with 15 bases lying between them. DNA for the CDR3: TGTGCCTGGAGGGGAACTCGGGGAGATGGAAACACCATATATTTT. Translated: CAWRGTRGDGNTIYF. The full variable domain, rest sourced from reference TRBV30 and TRBJ1-3, is SQTIHQWPATLVQPVGSPLSLECTVEGTSNPNLYWYRQAAGRGLQLLFYSVGIGQISSEVPQNLSASRPQDRQFILSSKKLLLSDSGFYLCAWRGTRGDGNTIYFGEGSWLTVV.

The CDR3 DNA reads TGTGCCAGCAGATCAAAAGGGACAGGGTACTCCGGGGAGCTGTTTTTT. This encodes CASRSKGTGYSGELFF. The chain has TRBV7-2 and TRBJ2-2, with 9 bases identical to TRBD1. The germline CDR1 and CDR2 sequences are SGHTA and FQGNSA. The CDR3 loop spans 16 amino acids. Unmatched junction bases numbered 11, after V lost 6 bases and J lost 6 bases.

The J gene is TRBJ2-5, the V gene TRBV29-1; 8 bases match TRBD2. J lost 4 bases, V lost 0 bases, and 10 bases had no gene match. Germline assignment: CDR1 SQVTM and CDR2 ANQGSEA. The CDR3 contains 16 residues. The chain's CDR3 is CSVEDVAGTPTETQYF. DNA for the CDR3: TGCAGCGTTGAAGATGTAGCGGGGACCCCCACAGAGACCCAGTACTTC.

This clone has a single count. V and J are TRBV27 and TRBJ1-1; D not certain. CDR3 size: 15 residues. Trimming shortened V by 6 bases and J by 0 bases, and 14 bases separated the two germline ends. Germline lookup yields CDR1 MNHEY and CDR2 SMNVEV (reference sequence). The DNA for the CDR3 is TGTGCCAGCAGACTGTGGGCTCTGATGAACACTGAAGCTTTCTTT. Its translation: CASRLWALMNTEAFF.

The CDR3 here is CASSNIAGDVKNIQYF. CDR3 coding DNA: TGCGCCAGCAGCAACATAGCGGGAGACGTCAAAAACATTCAGTACTTC. V and J are TRBV4-3 and TRBJ2-4; 9 positions match TRBD2. Trimming removed 5 bases from V and 3 bases from J; junction bases left unmatched: 8. CDR3 size: 16 residues. Germline V CDR1 and CDR2: LGHNA, YSLEER.

J is TRBJ1-1 and V is TRBV30, with TRBD1 matching over 10 bases. In germline, CDR1 is GTSNPN, CDR2 SVGIG (reference sequence). The CDR3 totals 13 residues. V was clipped by 8 bases and J by 0 bases; unmatched bases: 3. CDR3 protein: CARDRGMNTEAFF. The CDR3 nucleotides read TGTGCCCGGGACAGGGGCATGAACACTGAAGCTTTCTTT.

The rearrangement joins TRBV6-6 to TRBJ2-7; weak D call: TRBD2 (6 bases). Germline CDR1 and CDR2: MNHNY and SVGAGI (reference sequence). The CDR3 extends over 14 amino acids. Between the trimmed V and J ends, which lost 8 bases and 4 bases, there was a span of 18 bases. The DNA of the CDR3 is TGTGCCAGCGGGGACTCCTCTAATCGGTACGAGCAGTACTTC. Its translation is CASGDSSNRYEQYF.

The CDR3 DNA reads TGTGCCAGCAGCTTAGTCGACGGGGACGAGCAGTACTTC. Residues: CASSLVDGDEQYF. The rearrangement links TRBV7-6 to TRBJ2-7; TRBD2 might be the D (5 bases). The CDR3 totals 13 residues. Trimming removed 1 base from V and 5 bases from J, with 9 bases in between. Germline assignment: CDR1 SGHVS and CDR2 FNYEAQ.

J is TRBJ2-1 and V is TRBV4-2; 10 bases fit TRBD2. J lost 8 bases, V lost 0 bases, and 4 bases had no gene match. In germline, CDR1 is LGHNA, CDR2 YNFKEQ. The CDR3 sequence is 15 residues long. In nucleotides, the CDR3 is TGTGCCAGCAGCCAAGAAGGGACTAGCGATTATGAGCAGTTCTTC. Encoded protein: CASSQEGTSDYEQFF.

The chain is built from TRBV29-1 and TRBJ1-2; possible D gene TRBD1, 5 bases. The germline V and J ends were trimmed by 6 bases and 6 bases, with 17 bases remaining between them. Germline values: CDR1 SQVTM, CDR2 ANQGSEA. The CDR3 extends over 13 amino acids. The CDR3 region has the DNA TGCAGCGTGGCAACCGGGACGTTGGATGGCTACACCTTC. It codes for CSVATGTLDGYTF.

The rearrangement uses TRBV2 and TRBJ2-5, with 7 bases fitting TRBD1. Germline trimming cut 7 bases from V and 1 base from J; bases unmatched to any gene: 6. This CDR3 has 14 residues. Germline V gene lookup returns CDR1 SNHLY and CDR2 FYNNEI. CDR3 amino acids: CASKVQGSQETQYF. CDR3 sequence (DNA): TGTGCCAGCAAGGTACAGGGGAGCCAAGAGACCCAGTACTTC.

The J gene is TRBJ2-7, the V gene TRBV11-3; 8 positions agree with TRBD1. CDR3 length equals 13 residues. Looked up from germline, CDR1 is SGHNT and CDR2 is YENEEA. The ends lost 5 bases at V and 4 bases at J; junction bases unmatched: 4. The CDR3 bases are TGTGCCAGCAGCAGCGGACAGGGATACGAGCAGTACTTC. It encodes CASSSGQGYEQYF.

V usage is TRBV28 and J usage is TRBJ1-5; unclear D gene. The germline gives CDR1 MDHEN, CDR2 SYDVKM. V lost 6 bases and J 1 base, leaving 10 bases between the germline ends. The CDR3 has 14 residues. This CDR3 is CASRSQRSNQPQHF. In nucleotides, the CDR3 is TGTGCCAGCAGAAGTCAGAGGAGCAATCAGCCCCAGCATTTT.

A note on this clone: The identical CDR3 is also encoded by other nucleotide sequences in the sample. The rearrangement joins TRBV29-1 to TRBJ2-2; D not resolved. The V end lost 4 bases, the J end lost 3 bases, and 3 bases lay between the germline ends. CDR3 length: 11 residues. Germline lookup yields CDR1 SQVTM and CDR2 ANQGSEA. CDR3 coding DNA: TGCAGCGTTGGGGACACCGGGGAGCTGTTTTTT. Encoded protein: CSVGDTGELFF.

The chain recombines TRBV4-3 with TRBJ2-7; 10 nucleotides agree with TRBD1. Trimming at V came to 0 bases and at J to 4 bases, leaving 21 bases not matched to a gene. CDR3 length: 21 amino acids. Germline lookup yields CDR1 LGHNA and CDR2 YSLEER. CDR3 residues: CASSQDWGRDRGWGTNYEQYF. DNA of the CDR3: TGCGCCAGCAGCCAAGATTGGGGACGGGACAGGGGATGGGGTACTAATTACGAGCAGTACTTC.

This clone was seen more than once but under ten times. The genes are TRBV2 and TRBJ2-7; 10 bases match TRBD2. The V gene's germline CDR1 is SNHLY and CDR2 FYNNEI. This CDR3 is built from 15 residues. The V and J ends lost 6 bases and 5 bases, in that order; junction bases with no gene match: 10. The DNA of the CDR3 is TGTGCCAGCAGGACGGGACTAGCGAGGGGGGACGAGCAGTACTTC. Translated: CASRTGLARGDEQYF. The full variable domain, with the rest looked up from reference TRBV2 and TRBJ2-7, is EPEVTQTPSHQVTQMGQEVILRCVPISNHLYFYWYRQILGQKVEFLVSFYNNEISEKSEIFDDQFSVERPDGSNFTLKIRSTKLEDSAMYFCASRTGLARGDEQYFGPGTRLTVT.